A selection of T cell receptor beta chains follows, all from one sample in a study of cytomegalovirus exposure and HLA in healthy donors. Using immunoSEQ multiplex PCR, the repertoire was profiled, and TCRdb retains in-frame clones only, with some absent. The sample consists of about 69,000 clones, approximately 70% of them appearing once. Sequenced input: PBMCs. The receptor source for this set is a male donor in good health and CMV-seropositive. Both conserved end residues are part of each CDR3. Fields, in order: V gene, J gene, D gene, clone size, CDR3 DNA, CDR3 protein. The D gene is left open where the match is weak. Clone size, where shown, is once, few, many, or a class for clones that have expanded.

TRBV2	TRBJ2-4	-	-	TGTGCCAGCACCGAGGAGGGGGCAACCAAAAACATTCAGTACTTC	CASTEEGATKNIQYF
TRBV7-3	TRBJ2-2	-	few	TGTGCCAGCAGCACTCAAACCGGGGAGCTGTTTTTT	CASSTQTGELFF
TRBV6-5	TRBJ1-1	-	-	TGTGCCACCGGTCCGACGGGGAACACTGAAGCTTTCTTT	CATGPTGNTEAFF
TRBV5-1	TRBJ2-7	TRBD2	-	TGCGCCAGCAGCCTCTGGACTAGCGGAGACTACGAGCAGTACTTC	CASSLWTSGDYEQYF
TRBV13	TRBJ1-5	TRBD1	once	TGTGCCAGCAGCATGGGACAGGGGTTCAATCAGCCCCAGCATTTT	CASSMGQGFNQPQHF
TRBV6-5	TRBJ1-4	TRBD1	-	TGTGCCAGCAGTTGGGAGGGGGGACAGGGTGAAAAACTGTTTTTT	CASSWEGGQGEKLFF
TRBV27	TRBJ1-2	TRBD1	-	TGTGCCAGCAGCCGGACAGGGCCTATTCATCCATATGGCTACACCTTC	CASSRTGPIHPYGYTF
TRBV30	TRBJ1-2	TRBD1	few	TGTGCCTGGAGGGTTCAGACAGGGGACGGCTACACCTTC	CAWRVQTGDGYTF
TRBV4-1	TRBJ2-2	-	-	TGCGCCAGCAGCCAAGCGCCGGGGTGGAACGGGGAGCTGTTTTTT	CASSQAPGWNGELFF
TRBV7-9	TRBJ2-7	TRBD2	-	TGTTCCAGCAGTTGGACTAGCGGGTACGAGCAGTACTTC	CSSSWTSGYEQYF
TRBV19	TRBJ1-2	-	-	TGTGCCAGTAGGAAAGCCGGGACACACCTCTATGGCTACACCTTC	CASRKAGTHLYGYTF
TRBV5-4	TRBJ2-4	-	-	TGTGCCAGCAGCACAGGCGCGGGGAGTGGAGGAGAAAACATTCAGTACTTC	CASSTGAGSGGENIQYF
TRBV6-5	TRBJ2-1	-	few	TGTGCCAGCAGTTCCACTAGCTACTCCTACAATGAGCAGTTCTTC	CASSSTSYSYNEQFF
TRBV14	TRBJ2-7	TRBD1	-	TGTGCCAGCAGCCAAGATACCACAGGGGTTGCCTACGAGCAGTACTTC	CASSQDTTGVAYEQYF
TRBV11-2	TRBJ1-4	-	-	TGTGCCAGCAGCTTGGGTCGTGGGACAACAAGAGCAACTAATGAAAAACTGTTTTTT	CASSLGRGTTRATNEKLFF
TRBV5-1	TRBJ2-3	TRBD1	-	TGCGCCAGCAACTACGGACAGGGGGCGACAGATACGCAGTATTTT	CASNYGQGATDTQYF
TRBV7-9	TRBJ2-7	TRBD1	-	TGTGCCAGCAGCCGAGGGACAGGTTATTCCTACGAGCAGTACTTC	CASSRGTGYSYEQYF
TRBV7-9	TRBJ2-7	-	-	TGTGCCAGCAGCTCGAATCGACACTCCACCATCTCCTACGAGCAGTACTTC	CASSSNRHSTISYEQYF
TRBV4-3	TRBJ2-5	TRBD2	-	TGCGCCAGCAGCCAAGATAAGGGTAGCGGGGCGGAGACCCAGTACTTC	CASSQDKGSGAETQYF
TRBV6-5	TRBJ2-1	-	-	TGTGCCAGCACCAGAACGCTACAGGGTTACAATGAGCAGTTCTTC	CASTRTLQGYNEQFF
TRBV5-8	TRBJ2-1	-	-	TGTGCCAGCAGCTACCGGGGAGCCTCCTACAATGAGCAGTTCTTC	CASSYRGASYNEQFF
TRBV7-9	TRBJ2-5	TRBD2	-	TGTTCCAGCAGTCCCTCGGGCTACAGCGGGAGGGAAGGGGAGACCCAGTACTTC	CSSSPSGYSGREGETQYF
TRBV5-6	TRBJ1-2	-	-	TGTGCCAGCAGCTTGGGCCACAGACCTAACTATGGCTACACCTTC	CASSLGHRPNYGYTF
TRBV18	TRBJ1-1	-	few	TGTGCCAGCTCCGGGGGGCTCGAAGCTTTCTTT	CASSGGLEAFF
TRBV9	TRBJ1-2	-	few	TGTGCCAGCAGCGTAGAGACAATGTATGGCTACACCTTC	CASSVETMYGYTF
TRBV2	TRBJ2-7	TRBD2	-	TGTGCCAGTAGCGGGGGTTCCTACGAGCAGTACTTC	CASSGGSYEQYF
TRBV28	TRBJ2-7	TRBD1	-	TGTGCCAGCAGACGGGACAGTCCCCCCTACGAGCAGTACTTC	CASRRDSPPYEQYF
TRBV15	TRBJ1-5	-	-	TGTGCCACCAGCAGAAACAGGGCCTTTAGCAATCAGCCCCAGCATTTT	CATSRNRAFSNQPQHF
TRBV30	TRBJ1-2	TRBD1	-	TGTGCCTGGACCTCACCCCGGGACAGGGCCTTTCTTTATGGCTACACCTTC	CAWTSPRDRAFLYGYTF
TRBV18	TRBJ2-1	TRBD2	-	TGTGCCAGCTCACCGATGGGACTAGGGCCGGCCAATGAGCAGTTCTTC	CASSPMGLGPANEQFF
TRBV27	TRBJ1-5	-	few	TGTGCCAGCAGTTTACTCGGGCAGCCCCAGCATTTT	CASSLLGQPQHF
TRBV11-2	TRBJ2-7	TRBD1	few	TGTGCCAGCAGCTTACGAGTGGGGGCGGCAGGGGGCCTCTACGAGCAGTACTTC	CASSLRVGAAGGLYEQYF
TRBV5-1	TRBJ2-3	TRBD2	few	TGCGCCAGCAGCTTAACGGGACTAGCGCCAAGCGGAGATACGCAGTATTTT	CASSLTGLAPSGDTQYF
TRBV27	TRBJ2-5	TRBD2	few	TGTGCCAGCAGTTTCGGTTTTGGCGGGGGCCAAGAGACCCAGTACTTC	CASSFGFGGGQETQYF
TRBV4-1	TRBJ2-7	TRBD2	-	TGCGCCAGCAGCCAAGGGGGAGGGAGACCCTACGAGCAGTACTTC	CASSQGGGRPYEQYF
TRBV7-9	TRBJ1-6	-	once	TGTTCCAGCAGCTTAACAGGGCTCTATAATTCACCCCTCCACTTT	CSSSLTGLYNSPLHF
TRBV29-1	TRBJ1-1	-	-	TGCAGCCTGAACATAAACACTGAAGCTTTCTTT	CSLNINTEAFF
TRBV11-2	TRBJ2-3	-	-	TGTGCCAGCAGCTTAGCGGGTTCAGATACGCAGTATTTT	CASSLAGSDTQYF
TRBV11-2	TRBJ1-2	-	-	TGTGCCAGCAGCTTAGGCGGCACCCCGGCGGACTATGGCTACACCTTC	CASSLGGTPADYGYTF
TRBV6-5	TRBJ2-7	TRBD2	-	TGTGCCAGCAAGAAGTGGCGGGAGGCCTACGAGCAGTACTTC	CASKKWREAYEQYF
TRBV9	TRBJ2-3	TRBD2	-	TGTGCCAGCAGCTTTGAGCGGGAGGGCCCTCTTCCAGATACGCAGTATTTT	CASSFEREGPLPDTQYF
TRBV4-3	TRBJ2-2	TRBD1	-	TGCGCCAGCAGCCATCAGCCGGGACAGGGAATCCCCGGGGAGCTGTTTTTT	CASSHQPGQGIPGELFF
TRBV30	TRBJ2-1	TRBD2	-	TGTGCCTTAGGTACGACTAGCGGGGACAATGAGCAGTTCTTC	CALGTTSGDNEQFF
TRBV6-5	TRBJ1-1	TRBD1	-	TGTGCCAGCAGTCTCAGGGGGCGATGGACTGAAGCTTTCTTT	CASSLRGRWTEAFF
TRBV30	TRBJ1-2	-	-	TGTGCCTGGATACCACAGGGTGGCAGGAACTATGGCTACACCTTC	CAWIPQGGRNYGYTF
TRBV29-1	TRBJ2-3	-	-	TGCAGCGTTGATTCGGGTATAGCACGGGCAGATACGCAGTATTTT	CSVDSGIARADTQYF
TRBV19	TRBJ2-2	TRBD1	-	TGTGCCAGTAGTACCTTGACAGGGGCCGGGGAGCTGTTTTTT	CASSTLTGAGELFF
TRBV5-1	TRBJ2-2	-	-	TGCGCCAGCAGCCTCTCACCGGTGGCTAGCCTCGCCGGGGAGCTGTTTTTT	CASSLSPVASLAGELFF
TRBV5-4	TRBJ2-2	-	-	TGTGCCAGCAGCTCCCAGGTTTCGAACACCGGGGAGCTGTTTTTT	CASSSQVSNTGELFF
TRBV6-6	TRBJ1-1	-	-	TGTGCCAGCAGCCTACTACGGGGTGAAGCTTTCTTT	CASSLLRGEAFF
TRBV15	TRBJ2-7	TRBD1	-	TGTGCCACCAGCGGCCGGGACAGGGGGCGATACGAGCAGTACTTC	CATSGRDRGRYEQYF
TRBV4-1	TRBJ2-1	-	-	TGCGCCAGCAGCCAAGTACCCGGGAGAAGTGGCGATGAGCAGTTCTTC	CASSQVPGRSGDEQFF
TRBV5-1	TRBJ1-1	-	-	TGCGCCAGCAGCTTGCTCGGCAGGGCATCCACTGAAGCTTTCTTT	CASSLLGRASTEAFF
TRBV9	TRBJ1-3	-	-	TGTGCCAGCAGGAGGGGAGGGGAGGGAAACACCATATATTTT	CASRRGGEGNTIYF
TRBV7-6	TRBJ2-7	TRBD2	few	TGTGCCAGCAGTTATAGCGGGGTATACGAGCAGTACTTC	CASSYSGVYEQYF